Following are 26 T cell receptor beta chains from one sample sequenced in a study of cytomegalovirus exposure and HLA in healthy donors (dated by TCRdb to the late 2010s). The library was produced with the immunoSEQ multiplex PCR assay. The multiplex PCR relied on a mix of 60 forward primers for TCR Vbeta segments and 13 reverse primers for TCR Jbeta segments. TCRdb retrieved this table from immuneACCESS and kept in-frame rearrangements only. Not all clones are present; in checked studies, unresolved V genes account for under half, and no reason is known for the remainder. The sample table holds about 110,000 clones, of which just over 70% were seen once. In total, the top ten clones hold roughly 0.79% of the sample. Sequencing was performed on PBMCs. Source of these receptors: a boy younger than 18 in good health and CMV-seronegative.

The chain employs TRBV4-1 and TRBJ2-1; D is unclear. This CDR3 has 11 residues. CDR1 is MGHRA and CDR2 is YSYEKL in the germline V gene. The V end was cut by 3 bases, the J end by 10 bases, with 7 bases between. The CDR3 spells CASSHQREQFF. For the CDR3, the DNA is TGCGCCAGCAGCCACCAGAGGGAGCAGTTCTTC.

With respect to this clone: The identical CDR3 is also encoded by other nucleotide sequences in the sample. This chain connects TRBV4-1 to TRBJ1-1; D gene unclear. CDR1 is MGHRA and CDR2 is YSYEKL in the germline V gene. The CDR3 runs 14 residues. V was shortened by 1 base and J by 1 base, with 7 bases between the two germline ends. CDR3: CASSQVPGNTEAFF. The CDR3 DNA reads TGCGCCAGCAGCCAAGTCCCAGGGAACACTGAAGCTTTCTTT.

The chain combines TRBV9 with TRBJ1-4; TRBD1 agrees at 7 bases. This CDR3 region has 15 residues. V shed 2 bases and J 3 bases; nucleotides not matched to a gene: 4. Germline V gene sequence: CDR1 SGDLS, CDR2 YYNGEE. The CDR3 sequence: CASSVGTVANEKLFF. The CDR3 region has the DNA TGTGCCAGCAGCGTGGGGACAGTTGCTAATGAAAAACTGTTTTTT.

This clone was counted between two and nine times. The chain has TRBV6-5 and TRBJ2-1; 7 bases fit TRBD2. After removal of 4 bases from V and 2 bases from J, the junction contained 8 bases not matched to a gene. Germline CDR1 is MNHEY and CDR2 is SVGAGI. CDR3 length: 16 amino acids. CDR3 in amino acids: CASSFRPAGTYNEQFF. The CDR3 DNA reads as TGTGCCAGCAGTTTCCGTCCAGCGGGGACCTACAATGAGCAGTTCTTC.

This sequence joins TRBV30 and TRBJ2-1; D gene unclear. The CDR3 is 13 residues long. Germline values: CDR1 GTSNPN, CDR2 SVGIG (reference sequence). This chain's CDR3 is CASVTNAYNEQFF. The CDR3 DNA sequence: TGTGCGTCGGTAACCAACGCCTACAATGAGCAGTTCTTC. Full variable domain (missing parts from reference TRBV30 and TRBJ2-1): SQTIHQWPATLVQPVGSPLSLECTVEGTSNPNLYWYRQAAGRGLQLLFYSVGIGQISSEVPQNLSASRPQDRQFILSSKKLLLSDSGFYLCASVTNAYNEQFFGPGTRLTVL.

The table lists this clone with a few counts. The V gene is TRBV9, the J gene TRBJ1-2; D is unclear. Germline V gives CDR1 SGDLS, CDR2 YYNGEE. Deletions cut 4 bases from V and 8 bases from J, with 12 bases between. This CDR3 is built from 12 residues. The CDR3 region has the DNA TGTGCCAGCAGCCCTACAGACGGCGGCTACACCTTC. Encoded protein: CASSPTDGGYTF.

The rearrangement joins TRBV2 to TRBJ1-4; a possible D gene is TRBD1 (6 bases). Trimming cost V 0 bases and J 11 bases, with 10 bases left between them. The V gene's germline CDR1 is SNHLY and CDR2 FYNNEI. The CDR3 length is 13 residues. The CDR3 DNA sequence: TGTGCCAGCAGTGAAGCGCTCCAGGGGAAACTGTTTTTT. Amino acids: CASSEALQGKLFF.

The V call is TRBV4-1, the J call TRBJ2-1; D is possibly TRBD2 (6 bases). The CDR3 is 14 residues long. V was cut by 3 bases and J by 5 bases, with 11 bases left in between. Germline CDR1 is MGHRA and CDR2 is YSYEKL. The CDR3 sequence is CASSQGLLNNEQFF. DNA for the CDR3: TGCGCCAGCAGCCAGGGACTTCTAAACAATGAGCAGTTCTTC.

V usage is TRBV19 and J usage is TRBJ1-6; 7 bases match TRBD1. The trim removed 6 bases at V and 6 bases at J, leaving 5 bases unmatched. Germline lookup yields CDR1 LNHDA and CDR2 SQIVND (reference sequence). The CDR3 runs 14 residues. CDR3 loop: CASRNRQGNSPLHF. The CDR3 coding sequence is TGTGCCAGTAGAAATAGACAGGGTAATTCACCCCTCCACTTT.

The gene calls are TRBV5-4 and TRBJ2-1, with TRBD1 matching 12 bases. Germline CDR1 is SGHNT and CDR2 is YYREEE (reference sequence). CDR3 size: 13 residues. Trimming at V came to 10 bases and at J to 7 bases, leaving 6 bases not matched to a gene. CDR3 sequence reads: CAGLGQGANEQFF. The CDR3 bases are TGTGCCGGTCTGGGACAGGGGGCAAATGAGCAGTTCTTC.

This sequence joins TRBV9 and TRBJ2-1, with 12 bases identical to TRBD2. The CDR3 is 14 amino acids. Germline CDR1 reads SGDLS; CDR2 reads YYNGEE. V was pared by 0 bases and J by 15 bases, with 7 bases of the junction left unmatched. For the CDR3, the DNA is TGTGCCAGCAGCGTAGAACTAGCGGGGGGACGGCGGTTCTTC. Translation: CASSVELAGGRRFF.

The rearrangement uses TRBV5-6 and TRBJ2-5; no clear D. Looked up from germline, CDR1 is SGHDT and CDR2 is YYEEEE. V lost 5 bases, J lost 0 bases, and 5 bases lay in between. The CDR3 totals 12 residues. CDR3 protein: CASSLYQETQYF. CDR3 in DNA: TGTGCCAGCAGTCTGTACCAAGAGACCCAGTACTTC.

This chain joins TRBV5-1 and TRBJ2-1; 11 bases agree with TRBD2. The germline V gene encodes CDR1 SGHRS and CDR2 YFSETQ. The trim removed 3 bases at V and 4 bases at J, leaving 3 bases unmatched. This CDR3 is 15 amino acids long. In DNA form, the CDR3 reads TGCGCCAGCAGCTCCGGGACTAGCGGATACAATGAGCAGTTCTTC. Translated: CASSSGTSGYNEQFF.

This clone was seen a few times. The rearrangement uses TRBV4-1 and TRBJ1-2; D is undetermined. This CDR3 is 14 amino acids long. V dropped 2 bases and J dropped 6 bases, with 13 bases sitting between them. Germline lookup yields CDR1 MGHRA and CDR2 YSYEKL. This CDR3 reads CASSQTQEYNGYTF. CDR3 nucleotide sequence: TGCGCCAGCAGCCAAACCCAGGAATACAATGGCTACACCTTC.

The V call is TRBV10-3, the J call TRBJ2-3; D is uncertain. This CDR3 spans 15 amino acids. V was shortened by 3 bases and J by 2 bases, with 12 bases between the two germline ends. Germline V lookup: CDR1 ENHRY, CDR2 SYGVKD. For the CDR3, the DNA is TGTGCCATCAGTGATTTGATTAACAACACAGATACGCAGTATTTT. Translation: CAISDLINNTDTQYF.

This sequence joins TRBV11-3 and TRBJ2-7, with TRBD2 as a possible D gene (5 bases). The CDR3 is made up of 12 amino acids. Between the trimmed V and J ends, which lost 1 base and 6 bases, there was a span of 7 bases. Germline V gene sequence: CDR1 SGHNT, CDR2 YENEEA. CDR3 nucleotide sequence: TGTGCCAGCAGCTTAGCGGGGAGCGAGCAGTACTTC. Residues: CASSLAGSEQYF.

Concerning this clone: Relative to the germline gene, one junction end is altered; a read error may explain this. This sequence joins TRBV10-1 and TRBJ1-1; 8 bases are a match to TRBD1. The CDR3 totals 14 residues. From germline, CDR1 is WNHNN and CDR2 SYGVQD (reference sequence). CDR3 sequence: CAGSRDRMGTEAFF. DNA of the CDR3: TGCGCCGGCAGTCGGGACAGGATGGGGACTGAAGCTTTCTTT.

This clone has a handful of counts. The V and J genes are TRBV5-6 and TRBJ2-4; 9 nucleotides line up with TRBD1. This CDR3 is built from 15 residues. Germline V gene lookup returns CDR1 SGHDT and CDR2 YYEEEE. Trimming cost V 0 bases and J 8 bases; bases outside gene matches: 6. The CDR3 reads CASSLGGTGRDIQYF. CDR3 in DNA: TGTGCCAGCAGCTTGGGGGGGACAGGGAGGGACATTCAGTACTTC.

This clone was found a few times. This rearrangement joins TRBV7-9 to TRBJ2-1; 7 positions agree with TRBD1. Germline-derived CDR1 and CDR2 are SEHNR and FQNEAQ (reference sequence). V lost 6 bases and J lost 6; bases outside the gene matches: 8. The CDR3 totals 14 residues. The CDR3 nucleotides are TGTGCCAGCAGTAGTAGGGGGCTTGGCAATGAGCAGTTCTTC. Translation gives CASSSRGLGNEQFF.

V gene TRBV7-9 combines with J gene TRBJ2-7; 10 bases are a match to TRBD2. Germline values: CDR1 SEHNR, CDR2 FQNEAQ (reference sequence). The CDR3 has 16 residues. V shed 1 base, J shed 5 bases, and the junction held 8 bases outside the gene matches. For the CDR3, the DNA is TGTGCCAGCAGCTTAGGTAGAACTAGCGGGGAGGACGAGCAGTACTTC. Its protein product is CASSLGRTSGEDEQYF.

J is TRBJ1-1 and V is TRBV5-1; 7 bases map to TRBD1. Per germline, CDR1 SGHRS and CDR2 YFSETQ. CDR3 length equals 14 residues. V dropped 4 bases and J dropped 1; count of bases not matched to a gene: 4. The CDR3, as DNA: TGCGCCAGCAGCCCGAGACAGGGGAACACTGAAGCTTTCTTT. This codes for CASSPRQGNTEAFF.

A single count supports this clone. This sequence joins TRBV2 and TRBJ1-4; 8 nucleotides line up with TRBD1. This CDR3 region has 14 residues. The trim removed 8 bases at V and 10 bases at J, leaving 12 bases unmatched. Germline V lookup: CDR1 SNHLY, CDR2 FYNNEI. The CDR3 DNA reads as TGTGCCAGCGGAAGGACAGGGAATAAGGGAAAACTGTTTTTT. Translation gives CASGRTGNKGKLFF. The variable domain in full, with the rest retrieved from reference TRBV2 and TRBJ1-4, is EPEVTQTPSHQVTQMGQEVILRCVPISNHLYFYWYRQILGQKVEFLVSFYNNEISEKSEIFDDQFSVERPDGSNFTLKIRSTKLEDSAMYFCASGRTGNKGKLFFGSGTQLSVL.

The chain joins TRBV25-1 to TRBJ2-2, with 7 bases lining up with TRBD2. The germline V gene has CDR1 MGHDK and CDR2 SYGVNS. V lost 3 bases to trimming and J lost 2 bases; unmatched junction nucleotides: 3. The CDR3 extends over 15 amino acids. CDR3 sequence: CASSDPGLNTGELFF. For the CDR3, the DNA is TGTGCCAGCAGTGATCCGGGACTAAACACCGGGGAGCTGTTTTTT.

The J gene is TRBJ2-1, the V gene TRBV5-1, with D tentatively TRBD2 (6 bases). The V end was cut by 0 bases, the J end by 6 bases, with 13 bases between. CDR1 is SGHRS, CDR2 YFSETQ, per germline. The CDR3 is made up of 15 amino acids. As DNA, the CDR3 is TGCGCCAGCAGCTTGGGGGGGGTCTCCCTCAATGAGCAGTTCTTC. Translated, it gives CASSLGGVSLNEQFF.

The chain has TRBV4-1 and TRBJ1-3; D not certain. V lost 1 base and J lost 4, with 11 bases in between. Germline lookup yields CDR1 MGHRA and CDR2 YSYEKL. The CDR3 runs 15 residues. The CDR3 DNA reads as TGCGCCAGCAGCCAAGTACACATGTTGGGAAACACCATATATTTT. Its translation: CASSQVHMLGNTIYF.

This chain connects TRBV5-1 to TRBJ1-1, with 8 bases fitting TRBD1. Germline lookup yields CDR1 SGHRS and CDR2 YFSETQ. The CDR3 spans 13 residues. V shed 2 bases and J 8 bases; nucleotides not matched to a gene: 5. CDR3 region: CASSFWQGAEAFF. The CDR3 region has the DNA TGCGCCAGCAGCTTTTGGCAGGGGGCGGAAGCTTTCTTT.